A single sample is the source of the 26 T cell receptor beta chains below, sequenced in a study of cytomegalovirus exposure and HLA in healthy donors. This PCR relied on a set of 60 Vbeta primers and 13 Jbeta primers. The repertoire was sequenced with immunoSEQ multiplex PCR; TCRdb's copy has only in-frame clones and lacks some. The data contain roughly 95,000 clones, approximately 80% of them singletons. The sequenced sample was PBMCs. These receptors originate from a man under 40 in good health and CMV-seropositive.

This sequence joins TRBV6-1 and TRBJ2-1, with D maybe TRBD2 (5 bases). In germline, CDR1 is MNHNS, CDR2 SASEGT. V lost 1 base to trimming and J lost 0 bases, with 13 bases between them. The CDR3 is 17 amino acids. Here the CDR3 DNA reads TGTGCCAGCAGTGAAGATCCGGGAAGTGGCTCCTACAATGAGCAGTTCTTC. This translates into CASSEDPGSGSYNEQFF.

J is TRBJ2-5 and V is TRBV30; 7 positions match TRBD1. Looked up from germline, CDR1 is GTSNPN and CDR2 is SVGIG (reference sequence). The CDR3 contains 15 residues. Trimming cost V 1 base and J 4 bases; bases outside gene matches: 9. The CDR3 sequence: CAWSGLGAGGETQYF. CDR3 coding DNA: TGTGCCTGGAGTGGGTTAGGTGCAGGGGGAGAGACCCAGTACTTC.

This sequence joins TRBV5-1 and TRBJ2-7; unclear D gene. The germline V and J ends were trimmed by 0 bases and 6 bases, with 10 bases remaining between them. Germline-derived CDR1 and CDR2 are SGHRS and YFSETQ. CDR3 length equals 13 residues. Written as DNA, the CDR3 is TGCGCCAGCAGCTTGGAACAGAACTTCGAGCAGTACTTC. Its translation: CASSLEQNFEQYF.

This clone appeared once. The rearrangement joins TRBV28 to TRBJ2-1, with a weak D call TRBD2 (6 bases). Trimming removed 4 bases from V and 5 bases from J, with 18 bases in between. The CDR3 is 16 residues long. CDR1 is MDHEN, CDR2 SYDVKM, per germline. The CDR3 DNA reads as TGTGCCAGCAGTTCCCCCGGGAGATTCGGGGACAATGAGCAGTTCTTC. It is translated as CASSSPGRFGDNEQFF.

The DNA of the CDR3 is TGTGCCATCAGGAGGGACAGATCTCTCGACGAGCAGTACTTC. This translates into CAIRRDRSLDEQYF. The chain joins TRBV10-3 to TRBJ2-5; 7 positions agree with TRBD1. The DNA end is more similar to TRBJ2-7, so the J call may be wrong. The CDR3 consists of 14 residues. Germline V gene lookup returns CDR1 ENHRY and CDR2 SYGVKD.

J is TRBJ1-1 and V is TRBV29-1; the D gene is possibly TRBD1 (5 bases). CDR3 length equals 15 residues. V was clipped by 0 bases and J by 4 bases, with 15 bases between them. CDR1 is SQVTM and CDR2 is ANQGSEA in the germline V gene. The CDR3: CSVEDRSGFSTEAFF. The CDR3, as DNA: TGCAGCGTTGAAGATAGATCAGGGTTCAGCACTGAAGCTTTCTTT. The full variable domain, its missing parts supplied by reference TRBV29-1 and TRBJ1-1, is SAVISQKPSRDICQRGTSLTIQCQVDSQVTMMFWYRQQPGQSLTLIATANQGSEATYESGFVIDKFPISRPNLTFSTLTVSNMSPEDSSIYLCSVEDRSGFSTEAFFGQGTRLTVV.

This rearrangement joins TRBV10-2 to TRBJ1-3; 7 nucleotides align to TRBD1. Germline trimming cut 7 bases from V and 2 bases from J; bases unmatched to any gene: 14. The germline CDR1 and CDR2 sequences are WSHSY and SAAADI. The CDR3 contains 17 residues. The CDR3 is CASKKQGNVLAGNTIYF. Here the CDR3 DNA reads TGCGCCAGCAAGAAACAGGGGAATGTTCTTGCTGGAAACACCATATATTTT.

The J gene is TRBJ2-1, the V gene TRBV6-4, with TRBD1 as a possible D gene (6 bases). This CDR3 spans 15 amino acids. Between the trimmed V and J ends, which lost 0 bases and 3 bases, there was a span of 9 bases. CDR1 is MRHNA and CDR2 is SNTAGT in the germline V gene. The CDR3 coding sequence is TGTGCCAGCAGTGACTCGATCAGGGGCTACAATGAGCAGTTCTTC. Encoded protein: CASSDSIRGYNEQFF.

The rearrangement uses TRBV5-1 and TRBJ1-4, with 7 bases lining up with TRBD1. The V and J ends lost 4 bases and 8 bases, in that order; junction bases with no gene match: 17. In germline, CDR1 is SGHRS, CDR2 YFSETQ. The CDR3 length is 17 residues. CDR3 DNA: TGCGCCAGCAGCATCACCGGGACAGTCGGACGAGGGGAAAAACTGTTTTTT. This sequence encodes CASSITGTVGRGEKLFF.

This chain connects TRBV5-1 to TRBJ2-3, with TRBD1 matching over 7 bases. The ends lost 0 bases at V and 0 bases at J; junction bases unmatched: 7. The CDR3 length is 17 residues. From germline, CDR1 is SGHRS and CDR2 YFSETQ. DNA for the CDR3: TGCGCCAGCAGCTTGGGTCTGGTGGGACAGAGCACAGATACGCAGTATTTT. Amino acid sequence: CASSLGLVGQSTDTQYF.

This chain connects TRBV30 to TRBJ2-5, with 8 bases matching TRBD1. Judging by the DNA end, TRBJ2-7 fits better; the J call may be wrong. Germline V gene lookup returns CDR1 GTSNPN and CDR2 SVGIG (reference sequence). The CDR3 runs 14 residues. The CDR3 is CAWKAGGLLYEQYF. Here the CDR3 DNA reads TGTGCCTGGAAGGCAGGGGGCCTCCTTTACGAGCAGTACTTC.

The gene calls are TRBV27 and TRBJ2-5; the D gene is possibly TRBD1 (5 bases). Near its end, the DNA agrees better with TRBJ2-7, so the J call may be wrong. The CDR3 covers 16 residues. Germline CDR1 reads MNHEY; CDR2 reads SMNVEV (reference sequence). The CDR3 reads CASSLSPGRVALEQYF. The CDR3 bases are TGTGCCAGCAGTTTATCGCCGGGCAGGGTGGCTCTCGAGCAGTACTTC.

This chain links TRBV9 with TRBJ2-7; D is uncertain. The ends were cut back, 0 bases at V and 3 bases at J, with 13 bases in the middle. CDR1 and CDR2 (germline): SGDLS, YYNGEE. This CDR3 spans 15 amino acids. Here the CDR3 reads CASSVDPEAVYEQYF. CDR3 bases: TGTGCCAGCAGCGTAGATCCAGAGGCGGTCTACGAGCAGTACTTC.

The V gene is TRBV27, the J gene TRBJ1-4, with 7 bases identical to TRBD1. V shed 10 bases, J shed 5 bases, and the junction held 19 bases outside the gene matches. The CDR3 consists of 17 residues. Per the germline V gene, CDR1 is MNHEY and CDR2 is SMNVEV (reference sequence). The chain's CDR3 is CATRGWAGKNPNEKLFF. The CDR3 DNA sequence: TGTGCCACCAGGGGGTGGGCAGGGAAGAACCCAAATGAAAAACTGTTTTTT.

The V gene is TRBV28, the J gene TRBJ2-6; D not resolved. Germline CDR1 and CDR2: MDHEN and SYDVKM. This CDR3 spans 16 amino acids. V lost 0 bases and J lost 0, with 6 bases in between. The CDR3: CASSLWLSSGANVLTF. The CDR3 DNA reads as TGTGCCAGCAGTTTATGGCTGAGCTCTGGGGCCAACGTCCTGACTTTC.

V gene TRBV27 combines with J gene TRBJ2-2; 9 bases match TRBD1. The ends lost 8 bases at V and 7 bases at J; junction bases unmatched: 8. The CDR3 spans 14 residues. The germline V gene has CDR1 MNHEY and CDR2 SMNVEV (reference sequence). CDR3 sequence (DNA): TGTGCCAGCGGTTGGACAGGGGATATCGGGGAGCTGTTTTTT. It is translated as CASGWTGDIGELFF.

This chain links TRBV5-1 with TRBJ2-3; TRBD2 is a possible D gene (5 bases). Looked up from germline, CDR1 is SGHRS and CDR2 is YFSETQ. V was trimmed by 4 bases and J by 3 bases, leaving 12 bases between them. The CDR3 extends over 14 amino acids. The chain's CDR3 is CASSPGEITDTQYF. The CDR3 nucleotides read TGCGCCAGCAGCCCCGGGGAGATTACAGATACGCAGTATTTT. Full variable domain (outside the CDR3, taken from reference TRBV5-1 and TRBJ2-3): KAGVTQTPRYLIKTRGQQVTLSCSPISGHRSVSWYQQTPGQGLQFLFEYFSETQRNKGNFPGRFSGRQFSNSRSEMNVSTLELGDSALYLCASSPGEITDTQYFGPGTRLTVL.

V is TRBV27 and J is TRBJ1-1, with D possibly being TRBD1 (6 bases). CDR3 size: 14 residues. V was clipped by 2 bases and J by 0 bases, with 7 bases between them. The germline V gene encodes CDR1 MNHEY and CDR2 SMNVEV (reference sequence). CDR3: CASSLGQMNTEAFF. The CDR3 region has the DNA TGTGCCAGCAGTTTAGGACAGATGAACACTGAAGCTTTCTTT.

This clone was picked up a small number of times. This chain connects TRBV7-6 to TRBJ2-7; TRBD2 aligns across 7 bases. The CDR3 is 14 residues long. Germline CDR1 reads SGHVS; CDR2 reads FNYEAQ. V lost 1 base and J lost 6; bases outside the gene matches: 6. CDR3 amino acids: CASSLGQGGSEQYF. CDR3 DNA: TGTGCCAGCAGCTTAGGGCAGGGAGGGAGCGAGCAGTACTTC.

This chain links TRBV4-3 with TRBJ2-7, with 7 nucleotides matching TRBD2. CDR1 is LGHNA and CDR2 is YSLEER in the germline V gene. V lost 0 bases and J lost 4; bases outside the gene matches: 0. The CDR3 is 13 residues long. Written as DNA, the CDR3 is TGCGCCAGCAGCCAAGAGGGGGGGTACGAGCAGTACTTC. It encodes CASSQEGGYEQYF.

V usage is TRBV29-1 and J usage is TRBJ2-7; TRBD2 matches at 9 bases. The CDR3 consists of 19 residues. V gave up 8 bases and J gave up 1 base; unmatched junction bases: 24. Germline CDR1 reads SQVTM; CDR2 reads ANQGSEA. The chain's CDR3 is CSPSGGPGPREGTSYEQYF. The DNA for the CDR3 is TGCAGCCCATCGGGGGGGCCGGGTCCGCGGGAGGGCACGTCCTACGAGCAGTACTTC.

The rearrangement joins TRBV6-1 to TRBJ2-7, with D maybe TRBD1 (5 bases). This CDR3 has 11 amino acids. Trimming removed 6 bases from V and 9 bases from J, with 12 bases in between. Per the germline V gene, CDR1 is MNHNS and CDR2 is SASEGT. The CDR3 DNA is TGTGCCAGCAGCGCCGTGCAGGGGCAGTACTTC. This gives the protein CASSAVQGQYF.

This rearrangement joins TRBV9 to TRBJ2-2; 7 bases align to TRBD2. CDR1 and CDR2 (germline): SGDLS, YYNGEE. V shed 2 bases, J shed 3 bases, and the junction held 4 bases outside the gene matches. The CDR3 sequence is 15 residues long. This CDR3 reads CASSVSGLDTGELFF. The CDR3 bases are TGTGCCAGCAGCGTTAGCGGGCTCGACACCGGGGAGCTGTTTTTT. Filled out from reference TRBV9 and TRBJ2-2, the complete variable domain reads DSGVTQTPKHLITATGQRVTLRCSPRSGDLSVYWYQQSLDQGLQFLIQYYNGEERAKGNILERFSAQQFPDLHSELNLSSLELGDSALYFCASSVSGLDTGELFFGEGSRLTVL.

This clone was counted between two and nine times. The rearrangement links TRBV15 to TRBJ1-1; 8 bases are a match to TRBD1. The CDR3 runs 14 residues. V lost 1 base, J lost 4 bases, and 2 bases stayed unmatched. Looked up from germline, CDR1 is LNHNV and CDR2 is YYDKDF (reference sequence). DNA for the CDR3: TGTGCCACCAGCAGAGGCACAGGGGGCACTGAAGCTTTCTTT. It yields the protein CATSRGTGGTEAFF.

CDR3: CASIAGAGMNTEAFF. Written as DNA, the CDR3 is TGTGCCAGCATCGCGGGGGCAGGGATGAACACTGAAGCTTTCTTT. The rearrangement joins TRBV27 to TRBJ1-1; tentative D call: TRBD1 (6 bases). CDR3 length: 15 residues. V gave up 7 bases and J gave up 0 bases, with 15 bases separating them. Germline CDR1 MNHEY, CDR2 SMNVEV (reference sequence).

The chain carries TRBV30 and TRBJ1-5; TRBD1 matches at 8 bases. V lost 5 bases and J lost 1; bases outside the gene matches: 4. CDR3 size: 14 residues. Germline V gives CDR1 GTSNPN, CDR2 SVGIG (reference sequence). CDR3 DNA: TGTGCCTGGGGATGGACAGGGAGCAATCAGCCCCAGCATTTT. As protein: CAWGWTGSNQPQHF.